This TCR beta chain was captured in a study of control samples from healthy donors and cancer patients (dated by TCRdb to about 2020). V was cut back by 3 bases and J by 4 bases, leaving a gap of 8 bases between them. Based on the germline V gene, the CDR1 and CDR2 sequences are SQVTM and ANQGSEA. The CDR3 holds 12 amino acids from the cysteine to the phenylalanine. Solely the CDR3 DNA is kept, with 36 bases framed from the first base. This clone was recorded once. Its antigen is still unknown. Per-base quality was not reported, and no clone a single base away is much larger than it. Preparation of the library involved the immunoSEQ multiplex PCR assay. Held by TCRdb, this immuneACCESS table contains in-frame sequences only and omits some clones. Under half of the omission traces to an unresolved V gene where checked; the cause of the rest is unknown. The sample has approximately 70,000 clones on record, roughly 87% of them singletons. The ten largest clonotypes hold under 5% of the sample.

Sequenced sample: blood. The source of this sequence is a woman in her forties or fifties in good health. The chain couples TRBV29-1 to TRBJ2-3, with the D gene not clear enough to name. The CDR3 sequence is CSVDVVADTQYF. Here is the DNA: TGCAGCGTTGACGTAGTTGCAGATACGCAGTATTTT.